This TCR beta chain originates from a study of blood T cell repertoires in COVID-19. Overall study context: Samples taken during acute and convalescent COVID-19 were collected in the United States, Italy and Spain. T cells, B-cell-depleted T cells, or PBMCs supplied cDNA or gDNA.

In the original workflow: It was from reference gene primer amplification that nucleated cell counts were estimated. Sequencing was performed with immunoSEQ multiplex PCR; in TCRdb, only in-frame clones are kept and a portion is missing. From that table come the V and J calls and clone size; the DNA was used to work out D and trimming. The sample comprises approximately 290,000 clones, 80% to 95% of which are singletons, and 0.95% to 1.2% rests with the top ten. Categorization into cohorts depended on clinical history that participants reported. The CDR3 runs to 16 residues. The V gene's germline CDR1 is KGHSH and CDR2 LQKENI. The germline V and J ends were trimmed by 6 bases and 4 bases, with 19 bases remaining between them.

The clonotype was recovered from a woman aged 30 to 39 who had recovered from COVID-19. The chain is built from TRBV18 and TRBJ1-5, with a weak D call TRBD1 (6 bases). The sequenced sample consisted of PBMCs or T cells enriched from blood (not recorded which). The CDR3 is CASSTLRDKGNQPQHF. Here the CDR3 DNA reads TGTGCCAGCTCTACCCTCCGGGACAAGGGAAATCAGCCCCAGCATTTT.